The rows below give T cell receptor beta chains drawn from one sample of a study of yellow fever vaccine responses in identical twins. Via MiXCR, TCRdb re-called the RT-PCR reads, giving one row per CDR3 protein. The sample yields 15,000 to 20,000 distinct CDR3 sequences, 80% to 85% seen once. The source was T cells from blood (PBMCs), unsorted or a sorted subset (not recorded which), collected before or after yellow fever vaccination (not recorded which). Receptor source: a woman younger than 30 who received the yellow fever vaccine. CDR3s include the opening cysteine and the closing phenylalanine or tryptophan. The order of the fields is V gene, CDR3 length, J gene, CDR3 protein.

v_gene: TRBV7-5; len: 17; j_gene: TRBJ2-7; CDR3aa: CISVPEAVKRLRYEQYF
v_gene: TRBV11-1; len: 18; j_gene: TRBJ2-3; CDR3aa: CASSLGLSGGAFKDTQYF
v_gene: TRBV29-1; len: 12; j_gene: TRBJ2-7; CDR3aa: CSVDGLAGEQYF
v_gene: TRBV20-1; len: 12; j_gene: TRBJ2-5; CDR3aa: CSAIGGQETQYF
v_gene: TRBV3-1; len: 15; j_gene: TRBJ2-7; CDR3aa: CASSQTGTAPYEQYF
v_gene: TRBV18; len: 14; j_gene: TRBJ2-1; CDR3aa: CASSPPSGLFEQFF
v_gene: TRBV10-3; len: 17; j_gene: TRBJ2-7; CDR3aa: CAISESLLAGDPYEQYF
v_gene: TRBV20-1; len: 15; j_gene: TRBJ2-1; CDR3aa: CSASFYGTIYNEQFF
v_gene: TRBV15; len: 15; j_gene: TRBJ2-1; CDR3aa: CATSRITGQGNEQFF
v_gene: TRBV7-6; len: 16; j_gene: TRBJ2-2; CDR3aa: CASSLVSGGYTGELFF
v_gene: TRBV29-1; len: 13; j_gene: TRBJ2-1; CDR3aa: CSVTPRVIDEQFF
v_gene: TRBV10-3; len: 11; j_gene: TRBJ1-3; CDR3aa: CATGQGNTIYF
v_gene: TRBV5-1; len: 15; j_gene: TRBJ2-5; CDR3aa: CASSRGTSGTETQYF
v_gene: TRBV29-1; len: 16; j_gene: TRBJ2-1; CDR3aa: CSVLTTSVITTGEQFF
v_gene: TRBV12-3/TRBV12-4; len: 13; j_gene: TRBJ1-2; CDR3aa: CASLTLQGSGYTF
v_gene: TRBV11-1; len: 16; j_gene: TRBJ2-7; CDR3aa: CASSLFGQGQTYEQYF
v_gene: TRBV2; len: 14; j_gene: TRBJ2-7; CDR3aa: CASSEAVEAYEQYF
v_gene: TRBV4-1; len: 14; j_gene: TRBJ1-2; CDR3aa: CASSQAGQGRGYTF
v_gene: TRBV3-1; len: 16; j_gene: TRBJ2-7; CDR3aa: CASSHTLGELIYEQYF
v_gene: TRBV7-3; len: 13; j_gene: TRBJ2-5; CDR3aa: CASSLTNQETQYF
v_gene: TRBV10-3; len: 15; j_gene: TRBJ1-3; CDR3aa: CAISESQSSGNTIYF
v_gene: TRBV11-1; len: 14; j_gene: TRBJ2-7; CDR3aa: CASSLVGLDYEQYF
v_gene: TRBV14; len: 13; j_gene: TRBJ1-1; CDR3aa: CASSLQGLSEAFF
v_gene: TRBV4-1; len: 16; j_gene: TRBJ2-7; CDR3aa: CASSQRLGTGAYEQYF
v_gene: TRBV5-1; len: 14; j_gene: TRBJ2-2; CDR3aa: CASSFRLNTGELFF
v_gene: TRBV7-9; len: 15; j_gene: TRBJ2-4; CDR3aa: CASSLTGSEGNIQYF
v_gene: TRBV4-3; len: 16; j_gene: TRBJ2-7; CDR3aa: CASSQDRGAVSYEQYF
v_gene: TRBV4-1; len: 18; j_gene: TRBJ1-5; CDR3aa: CASSPGGGAGCGNQPQHF
v_gene: TRBV12-3/TRBV12-4; len: 15; j_gene: TRBJ2-7; CDR3aa: CASYDVLRGIDEQYF
v_gene: TRBV5-1; len: 13; j_gene: TRBJ2-1; CDR3aa: CASSPRGPSEQFF
v_gene: TRBV6-4; len: 14; j_gene: TRBJ1-1; CDR3aa: CASRDRGTGAEAFF
v_gene: TRBV18; len: 13; j_gene: TRBJ2-7; CDR3aa: CASSPNRPNEQYF
v_gene: TRBV15; len: 16; j_gene: TRBJ2-1; CDR3aa: CATSRSAGRVYNEQFF
v_gene: TRBV20-1; len: 10; j_gene: TRBJ2-1; CDR3aa: CSAAYNEQFF
v_gene: TRBV4-3; len: 15; j_gene: TRBJ1-5; CDR3aa: CASSQDKEANQPQHF
v_gene: TRBV11-2; len: 12; j_gene: TRBJ2-2; CDR3aa: CAEETNTGELFF
v_gene: TRBV18; len: 14; j_gene: TRBJ2-3; CDR3aa: CASSLGQGADTQYF
v_gene: TRBV7-9; len: 14; j_gene: TRBJ2-1; CDR3aa: CASSLGHSYNEQFF
v_gene: TRBV11-3; len: 14; j_gene: TRBJ2-5; CDR3aa: CASSQTGEKETQYF
v_gene: TRBV2; len: 13; j_gene: TRBJ2-7; CDR3aa: CASSEDSTYEQYF
v_gene: TRBV10-3; len: 15; j_gene: TRBJ1-3; CDR3aa: CAISESGGVGNTIYF
v_gene: TRBV7-2; len: 15; j_gene: TRBJ2-2; CDR3aa: CASSALAANTGELFF
v_gene: TRBV29-1; len: 11; j_gene: TRBJ1-1; CDR3aa: CSVGENTEAFF
v_gene: TRBV29-1; len: 13; j_gene: TRBJ2-7; CDR3aa: CSARQGGSYEQYF
v_gene: TRBV29-1; len: 13; j_gene: TRBJ2-6; CDR3aa: CSVSNSGANVLTF
v_gene: TRBV28; len: 11; j_gene: TRBJ2-7; CDR3aa: CASSWGYEQYF
v_gene: TRBV7-9; len: 14; j_gene: TRBJ1-1; CDR3aa: CASSPDRQGWEAFF
v_gene: TRBV29-1; len: 13; j_gene: TRBJ2-1; CDR3aa: CSVEDGNYNEQFF
v_gene: TRBV11-3; len: 13; j_gene: TRBJ2-3; CDR3aa: CASSPGITDTQYF
v_gene: TRBV11-2; len: 15; j_gene: TRBJ2-7; CDR3aa: CASSPELGDWYEQYF
v_gene: TRBV29-1; len: 12; j_gene: TRBJ2-1; CDR3aa: CSCQAWGNEQFF
v_gene: TRBV6-1; len: 18; j_gene: TRBJ2-4; CDR3aa: CASSELAGGVIAKNIQYF
v_gene: TRBV5-1; len: 15; j_gene: TRBJ2-1; CDR3aa: CASSLWWELSNEQFF